This TCR beta chain was recovered during a study of blood T cell repertoires in COVID-19. The wider study: PBMCs, B-cell-depleted T cells, or T cells were the source of the cDNA or gDNA that made up the material.

Authors' data handling: Nucleated cell counts were estimated from reference gene primer amplification. Produced via immunoSEQ multiplex PCR; TCRdb's table is partial and in-frame only. V and J calls and clone size are copied from that table; D and trimming were computed from the DNA. The sample contains around 94,000 clones, 84% of which appear only once. The origin of this receptor is a man aged 40-50 years with active or convalescent COVID-19. Material: peripheral blood.

Here the CDR3 reads CAWSGQGGFSYGYTF. As DNA, the CDR3 is TGTGCCTGGAGTGGACAGGGGGGGTTCAGCTATGGCTACACCTTC. The chain couples TRBV30 to TRBJ1-2, with 9 bases aligning to TRBD1. V shed 1 base and J 4 bases; nucleotides not matched to a gene: 7. Germline V CDR1 and CDR2: GTSNPN, SVGIG (reference sequence). This CDR3 spans 15 amino acids.